This TCR beta chain comes out of a study of tumour-infiltrating T cells in Burkitt lymphoma. J lost 2 bases, V lost 4 bases, and 5 bases had no gene match. CDR3 length: 14 amino acids. Germline V gene data show CDR1 as SGHVS and CDR2 as FQNEAQ. Clones were read by immunoSEQ multiplex PCR, and TCRdb kept only the in-frame ones, dropping some. The data hold more than 40,000 clones, with around 29% observed a single time. Sequencing input: tumor tissue. The chain uses TRBV7-8 and TRBJ2-7; TRBD1 aligns across 7 bases. The clonotype comes from a human donor with Burkitt lymphoma. The CDR3 DNA is TGTGCCAGCAGCTGGGGGACAGCCACCTACGAGCAGTACTTC. Its protein product is CASSWGTATYEQYF.